This TCR beta chain emerged from a study of blood T cell repertoires in COVID-19. Study information: T cells, B-cell-depleted T cells, or PBMCs supplied cDNA or gDNA.

V trimming: 0 bases; J trimming: 7 bases; junction bases outside the gene matches: 9. Germline CDR1 LGHNA, CDR2 YNFKEQ. This CDR3 is built from 17 residues. Authors' data handling: Estimates of nucleated cell counts were drawn from the amplification of reference gene primers. The table came from immunoSEQ multiplex PCR; TCRdb's copy has only in-frame clones and leaves some out. Clone size and the V and J calls come from that table; the DNA yielded D and trimming. The sample yields approximately 140,000 clones, approximately 80% seen once. Sequencing input: peripheral blood. The receptor's source is a woman between 40 and 55 years old with active or convalescent COVID-19. The genes are TRBV4-2 and TRBJ2-2; 9 positions match TRBD1. The CDR3 region is CASSQEHRGQGGGELFF. DNA of the CDR3: TGTGCCAGCAGCCAAGAGCATAGGGGACAGGGAGGCGGGGAGCTGTTTTTT.